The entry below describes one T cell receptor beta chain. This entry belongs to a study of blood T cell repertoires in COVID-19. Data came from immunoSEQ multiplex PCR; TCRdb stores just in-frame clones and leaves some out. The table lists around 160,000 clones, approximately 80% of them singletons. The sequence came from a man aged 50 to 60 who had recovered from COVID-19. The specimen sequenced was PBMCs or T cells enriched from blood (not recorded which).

The DNA for the CDR3 is TGTGCCAGCAGTGAATGGACTCTTGGCTACACCTTC. Protein product: CASSEWTLGYTF. This rearrangement joins TRBV25-1 to TRBJ1-2; the D is unclear. CDR1 and CDR2 (germline): MGHDK, SYGVNS. Between the trimmed V and J ends, which lost 1 base and 7 bases, there was a span of 7 bases. The CDR3 consists of 12 residues.